The 27 T cell receptor beta chains below come from one sample, sequenced in a study of blood T cell repertoires in COVID-19. Repertoires were generated with immunoSEQ multiplex PCR, while TCRdb's copy carries only in-frame clones and drops some. This table has about 230,000 clones, roughly 80% appearing once. The specimen sequenced was peripheral blood. These receptors originate from a woman aged 80 or older with active or convalescent COVID-19.

J is TRBJ1-1 and V is TRBV30; D remains unclear. This CDR3 is built from 13 residues. V shed 1 base and J shed 4 bases, with 10 bases lying between them. CDR1 GTSNPN and CDR2 SVGIG come from the germline V gene (reference sequence). CDR3 amino acids: CAWSGKRITEAFF. The CDR3 DNA sequence: TGTGCCTGGAGTGGTAAGCGCATCACTGAAGCTTTCTTT.

This chain connects TRBV18 to TRBJ1-6, with D possibly TRBD1 on 6 matching bases. Per germline, CDR1 KGHSH and CDR2 LQKENI. The CDR3 spans 16 residues. V dropped 0 bases and J dropped 7 bases, with 13 bases sitting between them. The CDR3 DNA reads as TGTGCCAGCTCACCACCCGGGGCAGGGACAAATTCACCCCTCCACTTT. It codes for CASSPPGAGTNSPLHF.

This chain uses TRBV18 with TRBJ1-5; 12 bases are shared with TRBD1. The CDR3 extends over 16 amino acids. Germline V gene sequence: CDR1 KGHSH, CDR2 LQKENI. The V segment lost 3 bases and the J segment 4 bases; nucleotides outside the gene matches: 4. CDR3: CASSPGQGAQNQPQHF. The CDR3 nucleotides are TGTGCCAGCTCACCGGGACAGGGGGCGCAGAATCAGCCCCAGCATTTT.

The chain has TRBV5-4 and TRBJ2-7; D is unclear. CDR1 and CDR2 from the germline V gene are SGHNT and YYREEE (reference sequence). V shed 4 bases and J shed 7 bases, with 9 bases lying between them. CDR3 size: 11 residues. The CDR3 nucleotides are TGTGCCAGCAGCCCGGTCTTGGAGCAGTACTTC. Its protein is CASSPVLEQYF.

This chain links TRBV19 with TRBJ1-6; 7 bases are a match to TRBD1. The CDR3 is made up of 13 amino acids. V gave up 8 bases and J gave up 6 bases; unmatched junction bases: 4. CDR1 is LNHDA and CDR2 is SQIVND in the germline V gene (reference sequence). In nucleotides, the CDR3 is TGTGCCAGTGGGACAGCGATTAATTCACCCCTCCACTTT. Translating gives CASGTAINSPLHF.

The chain is built from TRBV6-6 and TRBJ2-7; D gene unclear. The germline gives CDR1 MNHNY, CDR2 SVGAGI (reference sequence). Trimming took off 2 bases at V and 0 bases at J, with 5 bases between the two ends. This CDR3 is built from 13 residues. The CDR3 here is CASSYGPSYEQYF. CDR3 DNA: TGTGCCAGCAGTTACGGGCCCTCCTACGAGCAGTACTTC.

The rearrangement uses TRBV6-6 and TRBJ2-5, with D possibly TRBD1 on 7 matching bases. Looked up from germline, CDR1 is MNHNY and CDR2 is SVGAGI (reference sequence). This CDR3 region has 15 residues. Trimming left V 0 bases short and J 10 bases short, with 18 bases between. The CDR3 coding sequence is TGTGCCAGCAGTTACTCGCAGGGGGGACCTTTAAACCAGTACTTC. This translates into CASSYSQGGPLNQYF.

This chain uses TRBV5-1 with TRBJ2-3; D might be TRBD2 (6 bases). In germline, CDR1 is SGHRS, CDR2 YFSETQ. This CDR3 has 16 amino acids. Trimming pared 2 bases from V and 2 bases from J, leaving 15 bases between. The CDR3, as DNA: TGCGCCAGCAGCTTTGCACGCGGGGCACACACAGATACGCAGTATTTT. It codes for CASSFARGAHTDTQYF.

The rearrangement joins TRBV11-2 to TRBJ2-7; tentatively, D is TRBD2 (6 bases). This CDR3 region has 14 residues. The V gene's germline CDR1 is SGHAT and CDR2 FQNNGV. Trimming took off 4 bases at V and 0 bases at J, with 10 bases between the two ends. CDR3 residues: CASSSFSGSYEQYF. The CDR3 DNA reads TGTGCCAGCAGCTCCTTTAGCGGCTCCTACGAGCAGTACTTC.

The table lists this clone with a few counts. The rearrangement links TRBV21-1 to TRBJ1-3. TRBV21-1 is a pseudogene. This CDR3 contains 19 residues. In nucleotides, the CDR3 is TGTGCCAGCAGCAAACGGGCGGGAACTTCCTGCCGCTCTGGAAACACCATATATTTT. Translating it yields CASSKRAGTSCRSGNTIYF.

The CDR3 is CASSWTGRGYTF. The CDR3 DNA reads as TGTGCCAGCAGTTGGACAGGGAGAGGCTACACCTTC. The J gene is TRBJ1-2, the V gene TRBV6-6; 8 nucleotides match TRBD1. The CDR3 has 12 amino acids. V lost 4 bases, J lost 8 bases, and 3 bases stayed unmatched. The germline CDR1 and CDR2 sequences are MNHNY and SVGAGI (reference sequence).

The J gene is TRBJ2-7, the V gene TRBV7-2; no firm D call. With 2 bases removed from V and 1 base from J, the gap between germline ends came to 6 bases. Germline CDR1 SGHTA, CDR2 FQGNSA. The CDR3 runs 13 residues. This chain's CDR3 is CASSLSQSYEQYF. CDR3 sequence (DNA): TGTGCCAGCAGCTTATCACAGTCCTACGAGCAGTACTTC.

This sequence joins TRBV2 and TRBJ1-3; D may be TRBD1 (6 bases). Germline values: CDR1 SNHLY, CDR2 FYNNEI. This CDR3 contains 15 residues. Trimming removed 6 bases at V and 5 bases at J, with 17 bases between. The DNA of the CDR3 is TGTGCCAGCAGCAGGGAGGGGGGACTCAGAAACACCATATATTTT. Its translation: CASSREGGLRNTIYF.

The genes are TRBV18 and TRBJ1-2, with a weak D call TRBD1 (5 bases). The CDR3 sequence is 13 residues long. Per germline, CDR1 KGHSH and CDR2 LQKENI. Trimming stripped 6 bases from V and 8 bases from J, with 16 bases between. The CDR3 DNA reads as TGTGCCAGCTCCCCTACCAGGGAGGGAGGCTACACCTTC. Amino acids: CASSPTREGGYTF.

The genes are TRBV27 and TRBJ2-2; TRBD1 is a possible D gene (5 bases). The V end was cut by 6 bases, the J end by 3 bases, with 14 bases between. Looked up from germline, CDR1 is MNHEY and CDR2 is SMNVEV (reference sequence). The CDR3 is 15 amino acids. The CDR3 sequence is CASRIVGLYTGELFF. CDR3 sequence (DNA): TGTGCCAGCAGGATTGTGGGGCTTTACACCGGGGAGCTGTTTTTT.

This clone was seen just once. The chain is built from TRBV5-4 and TRBJ2-2; D is ambiguous. CDR1 SGHNT and CDR2 YYREEE come from the germline V gene (reference sequence). Trimming cost V 4 bases and J 1 base, with 8 bases left between them. The CDR3 is 14 residues long. Written as DNA, the CDR3 is TGTGCCAGCAGCGCAGATTGGAACACCGGGGAGCTGTTTTTT. It is translated as CASSADWNTGELFF.

V usage is TRBV20-1 and J usage is TRBJ1-2; 9 nucleotides align to TRBD1. Trimming removed 3 bases from V and 13 bases from J; junction bases left unmatched: 6. Germline V gene data show CDR1 as DFQATT and CDR2 as SNEGSKA (reference sequence). The CDR3 is 11 amino acids. CDR3 in amino acids: CSARRTGVSTF. In DNA form, the CDR3 reads TGCAGTGCTAGGAGGACAGGGGTGAGCACCTTC.

This chain uses TRBV4-3 with TRBJ2-1; TRBD2 aligns across 9 bases. Germline assignment: CDR1 LGHNA and CDR2 YSLEER. Trimming cost V 2 bases and J 6 bases; bases outside gene matches: 11. This CDR3 has 17 amino acids. Written as DNA, the CDR3 is TGCGCCAGCAGCCAAAGGTTTACGGCGGGGGGGCTCAATGAGCAGTTCTTC. It translates to CASSQRFTAGGLNEQFF.

The chain carries TRBV19 and TRBJ2-5; 8 bases agree with TRBD1. The V gene end was trimmed by 4 bases and the J gene end by 4 bases; junction bases not matched to a gene: 2. CDR1 LNHDA and CDR2 SQIVND come from the germline V gene (reference sequence). CDR3 size: 13 residues. Here the CDR3 reads CASSTTGGETQYF. The DNA for the CDR3 is TGTGCCAGTAGTACCACAGGGGGAGAGACCCAGTACTTC.

This chain joins TRBV3-1 (or the pseudogene TRBV3-2) and TRBJ2-3; 14 nucleotides line up with TRBD2. This CDR3 comprises 17 residues. Germline-derived CDR1 and CDR2 are LGHDT and YNNKEL (reference sequence). V shed 4 bases and J 1 base; nucleotides not matched to a gene: 4. The CDR3 region has the DNA TGTGCCAGCAGCCTACGACTAGCGGGGGGGGGCACAGATACGCAGTATTTT. Residues: CASSLRLAGGGTDTQYF.

Only one count was recorded for this clone. This chain links TRBV5-8 with TRBJ2-1; the D gene is possibly TRBD1 (5 bases). The CDR3 runs 11 residues. Germline V CDR1 and CDR2: SGHTS, YDEGEE. V was trimmed by 4 bases and J by 9 bases, leaving 8 bases between them. The CDR3 loop reads CASSRRGEQFF. The CDR3 region has the DNA TGTGCCAGCAGCAGAAGGGGTGAGCAGTTCTTC.

The gene calls are TRBV11-2 and TRBJ1-1, with a possible D match to TRBD1 (5 bases). V lost 3 bases and J lost 4, with 9 bases in between. The V gene's germline CDR1 is SGHAT and CDR2 FQNNGV. This CDR3 has 13 residues. This CDR3 is CASSFRGSTEAFF. The CDR3 DNA reads TGTGCCAGCAGCTTTAGGGGTAGCACTGAAGCTTTCTTT.

The chain recombines TRBV19 with TRBJ2-1, with TRBD2 identical over 7 bases. Trimming removed 6 bases from V and 0 bases from J; junction bases left unmatched: 14. The CDR3 is made up of 18 amino acids. Germline CDR1 and CDR2: LNHDA and SQIVND (reference sequence). The DNA for the CDR3 is TGTGCCAGTAGCATGGGGACTACCGGTGCCAGCTCCTACAATGAGCAGTTCTTC. Encoded protein: CASSMGTTGASSYNEQFF.

The genes are TRBV7-6 and TRBJ2-1; D may be TRBD1 (7 bases). Germline V gives CDR1 SGHVS, CDR2 FNYEAQ. V lost 0 bases and J 0 bases, leaving 18 bases between the germline ends. CDR3 size: 19 residues. The CDR3 region is CASSLAAGGGRYSYNEQFF. DNA for the CDR3: TGTGCCAGCAGCTTAGCGGCCGGAGGGGGCAGATACTCCTACAATGAGCAGTTCTTC.

This clone was counted between two and nine times. J is TRBJ2-4 and V is TRBV5-1; the match to TRBD2 covers 7 bases. V dropped 0 bases and J dropped 7; count of bases not matched to a gene: 7. Germline assignment: CDR1 SGHRS and CDR2 YFSETQ. The CDR3 runs to 15 residues. The CDR3 DNA sequence: TGCGCCAGCAGCTTGGAGCGGGGAGGTTTGAACATTCAGTACTTC. Its protein is CASSLERGGLNIQYF.

This chain links TRBV6-5 with TRBJ1-3; 9 bases line up with TRBD1. Per germline, CDR1 MNHEY and CDR2 SVGAGI. This CDR3 comprises 15 residues. The V gene end was trimmed by 7 bases and the J gene end by 1 base; junction bases not matched to a gene: 5. CDR3 residues: CASTPGTGSGNTIYF. In nucleotides, the CDR3 is TGTGCCAGCACCCCCGGGACAGGGTCTGGAAACACCATATATTTT.

The chain joins TRBV18 to TRBJ2-7, with D uncertain. This CDR3 comprises 14 residues. Germline V lookup: CDR1 KGHSH, CDR2 LQKENI. V dropped 0 bases and J dropped 4 bases, with 10 bases sitting between them. CDR3 sequence: CASSPPKQPYEQYF. The CDR3 nucleotides read TGTGCCAGCTCACCACCGAAACAGCCTTACGAGCAGTACTTC.